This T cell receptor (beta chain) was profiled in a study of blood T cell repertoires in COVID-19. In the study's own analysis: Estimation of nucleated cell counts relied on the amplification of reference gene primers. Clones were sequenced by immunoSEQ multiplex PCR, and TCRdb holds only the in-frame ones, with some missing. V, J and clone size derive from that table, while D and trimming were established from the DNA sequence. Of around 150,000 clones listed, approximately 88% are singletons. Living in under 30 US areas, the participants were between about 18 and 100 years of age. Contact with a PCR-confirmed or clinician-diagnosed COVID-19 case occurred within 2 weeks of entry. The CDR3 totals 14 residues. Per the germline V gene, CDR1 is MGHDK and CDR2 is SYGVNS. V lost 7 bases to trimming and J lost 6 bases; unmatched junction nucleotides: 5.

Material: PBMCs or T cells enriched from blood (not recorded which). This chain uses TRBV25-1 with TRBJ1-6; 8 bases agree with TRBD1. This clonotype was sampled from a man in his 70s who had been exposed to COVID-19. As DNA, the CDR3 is TGTGCCAGCAAACAGACAGGGGCTAATTCACCCCTCCACTTT. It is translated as CASKQTGANSPLHF.